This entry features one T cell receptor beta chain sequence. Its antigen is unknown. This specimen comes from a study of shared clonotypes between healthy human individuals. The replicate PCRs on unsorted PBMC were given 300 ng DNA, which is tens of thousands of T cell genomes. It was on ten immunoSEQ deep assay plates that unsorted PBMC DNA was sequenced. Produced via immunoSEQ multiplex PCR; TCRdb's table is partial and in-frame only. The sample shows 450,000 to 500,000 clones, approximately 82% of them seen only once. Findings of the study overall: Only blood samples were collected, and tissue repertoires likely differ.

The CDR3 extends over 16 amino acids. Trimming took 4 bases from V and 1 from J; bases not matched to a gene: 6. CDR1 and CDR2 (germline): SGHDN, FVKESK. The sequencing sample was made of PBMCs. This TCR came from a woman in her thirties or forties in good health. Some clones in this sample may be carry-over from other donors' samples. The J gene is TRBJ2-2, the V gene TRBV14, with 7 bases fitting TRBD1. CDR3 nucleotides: TGTGCCAGCAGCCCTCGGGACAGCCTGAACACCGGGGAGCTGTTTTTT. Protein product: CASSPRDSLNTGELFF.